This T cell receptor (beta chain) was observed in a study of tumor and adjacent non-tumor tissue in lung cancer. Study in general: Histology: about a dozen adenocarcinoma, a couple of squamous cell carcinoma, 1 small cell lung cancer. The patients, around 11 men and 4 or 5 women, were about 31 to 85 with stage I to III disease. Findings and caveats of the study: Shorter survival was associated with higher TCR diversity in tumors. In normal lung, the top 100 clones were significantly more dominant than in tumor.

TCRbeta libraries were built with three rounds of nested PCR, modified from ARM-PCR. In TCRdb, the multiplex PCR reads were re-called with MiXCR into one record per CDR3 protein. The sample has approximately 90,000 distinct CDR3 sequences; around 59% are singletons. On this clonotype itself: The antigen is unknown. Because it lacks the conserved phenylalanine or tryptophan at the end, this CDR3 is likely a read error. No DNA is shown, since the ends of the CDR3 on it are uncertain; the CDR3 is the one TCRdb lists.

This sample's RNA came from whole unsorted tissue. The CDR3 is 11 amino acids in total, end residues counted. The rearrangement uses TRBV12-3 or TRBV12-4 and TRBJ2-7. This TCR was recovered from a man in his sixties or seventies with non-small cell lung cancer. Material for sequencing was lung tumor tissue. CDR3 in amino acids: CASSSHLDRYL.